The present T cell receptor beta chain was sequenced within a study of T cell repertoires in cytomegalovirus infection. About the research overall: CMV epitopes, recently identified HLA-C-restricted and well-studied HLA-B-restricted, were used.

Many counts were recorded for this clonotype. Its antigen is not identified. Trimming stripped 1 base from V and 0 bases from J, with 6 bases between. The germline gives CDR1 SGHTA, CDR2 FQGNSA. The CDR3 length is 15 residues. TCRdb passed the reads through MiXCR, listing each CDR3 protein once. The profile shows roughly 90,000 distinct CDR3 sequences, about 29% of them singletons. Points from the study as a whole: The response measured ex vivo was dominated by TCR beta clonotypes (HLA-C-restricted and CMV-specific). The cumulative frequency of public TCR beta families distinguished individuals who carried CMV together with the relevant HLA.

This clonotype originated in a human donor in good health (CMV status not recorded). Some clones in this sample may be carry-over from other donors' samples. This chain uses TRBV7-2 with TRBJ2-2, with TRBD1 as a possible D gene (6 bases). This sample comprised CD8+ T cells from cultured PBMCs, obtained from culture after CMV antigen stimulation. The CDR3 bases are TGTGCCAGCAGCTTAGGGACAGCGAACACCGGGGAGCTGTTTTTT. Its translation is CASSLGTANTGELFF.